The rows below give T cell receptor beta chains drawn from one sample of a study of neurological immune-mediated disorders. TCRdb called the 5' RACE reads again in MiXCR, with one record for every CDR3 protein. The sample holds some 29,000 distinct CDR3 sequences; under 8% are singletons and the top ten take around 8.3%. Sequenced: PBMCs. These receptors originate from a woman between 50 and 59 years old in good health. CDR3s include the opening cysteine and the closing phenylalanine or tryptophan. The order of the fields is clone size, V gene, J gene, D gene, CDR3 DNA, CDR3 protein. D genes are given only for firm matches. Clone size is not always given. Where it is, it says once, few, many or a class for expanded clones.

clone size: many
V gene: TRBV19
J gene: TRBJ2-3
D gene: TRBD2
CDR3 DNA: TGTGCCAGTGGGGTAGCGGGTAGCACAGATACGCAGTATTTT
CDR3 protein: CASGVAGSTDTQYF

clone size: many
V gene: TRBV3-1
J gene: TRBJ1-2
D gene: -
CDR3 DNA: TGTGCCAGCAGCCCCCGGCGGGGGACCTATGGCTACACCTTC
CDR3 protein: CASSPRRGTYGYTF

clone size: many
V gene: TRBV3-1
J gene: TRBJ1-4
D gene: -
CDR3 DNA: TGTGCCAGCAGCCAAATCTCCAGGGCCGAAAAACTGTTTTTT
CDR3 protein: CASSQISRAEKLFF

clone size: many
V gene: TRBV5-5
J gene: TRBJ1-2
D gene: -
CDR3 DNA: TGTGCCAGCAGCTTGGGCCCTACAGAAAACTATGGCTACACCTTC
CDR3 protein: CASSLGPTENYGYTF

clone size: many
V gene: TRBV7-2
J gene: TRBJ2-1
D gene: -
CDR3 DNA: TGTGCCAGCACCTTACTCGATGAGCAGTTCTTC
CDR3 protein: CASTLLDEQFF

clone size: few
V gene: TRBV6-6
J gene: TRBJ1-2
D gene: -
CDR3 DNA: TGTGCCAGCAGGGGCCAACGCGCCGGGGACTATGGCTACACCTTC
CDR3 protein: CASRGQRAGDYGYTF

clone size: many
V gene: TRBV20-1
J gene: TRBJ1-1
D gene: -
CDR3 DNA: TGCAGTGCTAGAGAAGGGGGGCACACTGAAGCTTTCTTT
CDR3 protein: CSAREGGHTEAFF

clone size: many
V gene: TRBV5-6
J gene: TRBJ1-1
D gene: -
CDR3 DNA: TGTGCCAGCAACCGAAACGGAGGGGCGAACACTGAAGCTTTCTTT
CDR3 protein: CASNRNGGANTEAFF

clone size: many
V gene: TRBV5-1
J gene: TRBJ2-7
D gene: -
CDR3 DNA: TGCGCCAGCAGCTTGGGTGGAGCGGACTCCTACGAGCAGTACTTC
CDR3 protein: CASSLGGADSYEQYF

clone size: many
V gene: TRBV14
J gene: TRBJ2-3
D gene: -
CDR3 DNA: TGTGCCAGCAGCTACGGGGGCTGGAGCACAGATACGCAGTATTTT
CDR3 protein: CASSYGGWSTDTQYF

clone size: many
V gene: TRBV3-1
J gene: TRBJ2-2
D gene: TRBD1
CDR3 DNA: TGTGCCAGCAGCCAAGTAAGGGGGACAGGCAACACCGGGGAGCTGTTTTTT
CDR3 protein: CASSQVRGTGNTGELFF

clone size: many
V gene: TRBV6-2/TRBV6-3
J gene: TRBJ2-1
D gene: TRBD2
CDR3 DNA: TGTGCCAGCAGTTTCAGTGCCCGACTAGCGGGTGTCTCCTACAATGAGCAGTTCTTC
CDR3 protein: CASSFSARLAGVSYNEQFF

clone size: many
V gene: TRBV5-1
J gene: TRBJ2-3
D gene: -
CDR3 DNA: TGCGCCAGCAGCTTCGAGGGCGCCACAGATACGCAGTATTTT
CDR3 protein: CASSFEGATDTQYF

clone size: many
V gene: TRBV5-1
J gene: TRBJ2-1
D gene: TRBD2
CDR3 DNA: TGCGCCAGCAGGGTAGCGGGAGACAATGAGCAGTTCTTC
CDR3 protein: CASRVAGDNEQFF

clone size: many
V gene: TRBV5-1
J gene: TRBJ2-1
D gene: -
CDR3 DNA: TGCGCCAGCAGCTTGTTGCAGTTCGATGAGCAGTTCTTC
CDR3 protein: CASSLLQFDEQFF

clone size: many
V gene: TRBV19
J gene: TRBJ1-4
D gene: -
CDR3 DNA: TGTGCCAGTAGTACGCGTAGTGGAGCAACTAATGAAAAACTGTTTTTT
CDR3 protein: CASSTRSGATNEKLFF

clone size: many
V gene: TRBV3-1
J gene: TRBJ1-1
D gene: TRBD1
CDR3 DNA: TGTGCCAGCAGCTGGACAGGGGACACTGAAGCTTTCTTT
CDR3 protein: CASSWTGDTEAFF

clone size: many
V gene: TRBV29-1
J gene: TRBJ2-1
D gene: -
CDR3 DNA: TGCAGCCAGAAAGCGGGCAATGAGCAGTTCTTC
CDR3 protein: CSQKAGNEQFF

clone size: many
V gene: TRBV7-9
J gene: TRBJ2-7
D gene: -
CDR3 DNA: TGTGCCAGCAGCTTTGGGCCGGGTTCCTACGAGCAGTACTTC
CDR3 protein: CASSFGPGSYEQYF

clone size: many
V gene: TRBV2
J gene: TRBJ1-1
D gene: -
CDR3 DNA: TGTGCCAGCAGGAGCAGGGCCATGAACACTGAAGCTTTCTTT
CDR3 protein: CASRSRAMNTEAFF

clone size: many
V gene: TRBV29-1
J gene: TRBJ1-2
D gene: TRBD1
CDR3 DNA: TGCAGCGTTGAGGGACAGGGGTTTCATGGCTACACCTTC
CDR3 protein: CSVEGQGFHGYTF

clone size: many
V gene: TRBV4-1
J gene: TRBJ2-2
D gene: -
CDR3 DNA: TGCGCCAGCAGACCGATTGGGCTAAAAGACACCGGGGAGCTGTTTTTT
CDR3 protein: CASRPIGLKDTGELFF

clone size: -
V gene: TRBV7-3
J gene: TRBJ2-2
D gene: TRBD1
CDR3 DNA: TGTGCCAGCAGCACCGAAAACAGGGGAACCGGGGAGCTGTTTTTT
CDR3 protein: CASSTENRGTGELFF

clone size: many
V gene: TRBV5-1
J gene: TRBJ1-1
D gene: -
CDR3 DNA: TGCGCCAGCAGCTCCCTAGCGGGGAACACTGAAGCTTTCTTT
CDR3 protein: CASSSLAGNTEAFF

clone size: many
V gene: TRBV5-8
J gene: TRBJ1-6
D gene: -
CDR3 DNA: TGTGCCGGCCCGAGACGTGTGAATTCACCCCTCCACTTT
CDR3 protein: CAGPRRVNSPLHF

clone size: many
V gene: TRBV2
J gene: TRBJ2-5
D gene: TRBD1
CDR3 DNA: TGTGCCAGCAGGCGCCAGGGGGTGGCGGAGACCCAGTACTTC
CDR3 protein: CASRRQGVAETQYF

clone size: many
V gene: TRBV4-2
J gene: TRBJ2-3
D gene: -
CDR3 DNA: TGTGCCAGCAGCCAAGGTCTGGATACTAGCACAGATACGCAGTATTTT
CDR3 protein: CASSQGLDTSTDTQYF

clone size: many
V gene: TRBV6-1
J gene: TRBJ2-1
D gene: TRBD1
CDR3 DNA: TGTGCCAGCAGTGGTGGATACGGACAGGGGAAGTTGTATGAGCAGTTCTTC
CDR3 protein: CASSGGYGQGKLYEQFF

clone size: many
V gene: TRBV5-1
J gene: TRBJ1-2
D gene: -
CDR3 DNA: TGCGCCAGCAGCTTGGCCGGGGGTGGCTATGGCTACACCTTC
CDR3 protein: CASSLAGGGYGYTF

clone size: many
V gene: TRBV28
J gene: TRBJ2-7
D gene: -
CDR3 DNA: TGTGCCAGCAGCGCGGACAGTACCTACGAGCAGTACTTC
CDR3 protein: CASSADSTYEQYF

clone size: many
V gene: TRBV12-3/TRBV12-4
J gene: TRBJ1-4
D gene: -
CDR3 DNA: TGTGCCAGCAGCCAGACAGGTTCGGCTAATGAAAAACTGTTTTTT
CDR3 protein: CASSQTGSANEKLFF

clone size: many
V gene: TRBV11-2
J gene: TRBJ1-5
D gene: -
CDR3 DNA: TGTGCCAGCAGCTTGAGTGGGGCCAATCAGCCCCAGCATTTT
CDR3 protein: CASSLSGANQPQHF

clone size: many
V gene: TRBV5-5
J gene: TRBJ1-5
D gene: -
CDR3 DNA: TGTGCCAGCAGCGCGGTTCCACTGGGCAATCAGCCCCAGCATTTT
CDR3 protein: CASSAVPLGNQPQHF

clone size: many
V gene: TRBV10-3
J gene: TRBJ1-2
D gene: TRBD1
CDR3 DNA: TGTGCCATAAGTGACAGGGACTATGGCTACACCTTC
CDR3 protein: CAISDRDYGYTF

clone size: many
V gene: TRBV12-3/TRBV12-4
J gene: TRBJ2-2
D gene: -
CDR3 DNA: TGTGCCAGCAGTTTGCGCTTAATAGGTACCGGGGAGCTGTTTTTT
CDR3 protein: CASSLRLIGTGELFF

clone size: many
V gene: TRBV20-1
J gene: TRBJ1-5
D gene: -
CDR3 DNA: TGCAGTGCTAGAGAGGGGGGAAGGTACAATCAGCCCCAGCATTTT
CDR3 protein: CSAREGGRYNQPQHF

clone size: many
V gene: TRBV27
J gene: TRBJ2-7
D gene: -
CDR3 DNA: TGTGCCAGCATGACAGGGAGGATCTACGAGCAGTACTTC
CDR3 protein: CASMTGRIYEQYF

clone size: many
V gene: TRBV6-6
J gene: TRBJ1-5
D gene: -
CDR3 DNA: TGTGCCAGCAGTTACCCGCAGAATCAGCCCCAGCATTTT
CDR3 protein: CASSYPQNQPQHF

clone size: many
V gene: TRBV10-2
J gene: TRBJ1-3
D gene: -
CDR3 DNA: TGCGCCAGCACTGAAGGACGGCGCTCTGGAAACACCATATATTTT
CDR3 protein: CASTEGRRSGNTIYF

clone size: many
V gene: TRBV29-1
J gene: TRBJ2-1
D gene: -
CDR3 DNA: TGCAGCGGCTACGGGACCTACAATGAGCAGTTCTTC
CDR3 protein: CSGYGTYNEQFF

clone size: many
V gene: TRBV2
J gene: TRBJ1-6
D gene: -
CDR3 DNA: TGTGCCAGCAGTGAAGCGCCTTTGGGTGGGCCGGGTTCACCCCTCCACTTT
CDR3 protein: CASSEAPLGGPGSPLHF

clone size: many
V gene: TRBV20-1
J gene: TRBJ2-2
D gene: TRBD2
CDR3 DNA: TGCAGTGCTAGACCAGGGACTAGCGGAACCGGGGAGCTGTTTTTT
CDR3 protein: CSARPGTSGTGELFF

clone size: many
V gene: TRBV27
J gene: TRBJ1-1
D gene: -
CDR3 DNA: TGTGCCAGCAGTTTGAGGAGGGGTGCTGAAGCTTTCTTT
CDR3 protein: CASSLRRGAEAFF

clone size: many
V gene: TRBV5-1
J gene: TRBJ2-1
D gene: TRBD1
CDR3 DNA: TGCGCCAGCATTCACGGGACAGGACCGAATGAGCAGTTCTTC
CDR3 protein: CASIHGTGPNEQFF

clone size: few
V gene: TRBV7-8
J gene: TRBJ2-7
D gene: -
CDR3 DNA: TGTGCCAGCAGCATGGACACGGCCTACGAGCAGTACTTC
CDR3 protein: CASSMDTAYEQYF

clone size: many
V gene: TRBV9
J gene: TRBJ2-3
D gene: -
CDR3 DNA: TGTGCCAGCAGTCGACGGGCCTACACAGATACGCAGTATTTT
CDR3 protein: CASSRRAYTDTQYF

clone size: many
V gene: TRBV6-5
J gene: TRBJ2-1
D gene: -
CDR3 DNA: TGTGCCAGCACAAAAGGGGGTCGAGGGTTTGAGCAGTTCTTC
CDR3 protein: CASTKGGRGFEQFF

clone size: many
V gene: TRBV10-3
J gene: TRBJ2-7
D gene: -
CDR3 DNA: TGTGCCATCAGAAATAGCGGAGGGGACTCCTACGAGCAGTACTTC
CDR3 protein: CAIRNSGGDSYEQYF

clone size: many
V gene: TRBV10-3
J gene: TRBJ1-1
D gene: -
CDR3 DNA: TGTGCCAGCGAGGGAACGACTGAAGCTTTCTTT
CDR3 protein: CASEGTTEAFF

clone size: many
V gene: TRBV5-1
J gene: TRBJ1-1
D gene: -
CDR3 DNA: TGCGCCAGCATCCTCTCACCACTGGGCGTGAACACTGAAGCTTTCTTT
CDR3 protein: CASILSPLGVNTEAFF

clone size: many
V gene: TRBV2
J gene: TRBJ2-1
D gene: -
CDR3 DNA: TGTGCCAGCAGGTTGCTTTGGGGGAGTGTATCTGAGCAGTTCTTC
CDR3 protein: CASRLLWGSVSEQFF